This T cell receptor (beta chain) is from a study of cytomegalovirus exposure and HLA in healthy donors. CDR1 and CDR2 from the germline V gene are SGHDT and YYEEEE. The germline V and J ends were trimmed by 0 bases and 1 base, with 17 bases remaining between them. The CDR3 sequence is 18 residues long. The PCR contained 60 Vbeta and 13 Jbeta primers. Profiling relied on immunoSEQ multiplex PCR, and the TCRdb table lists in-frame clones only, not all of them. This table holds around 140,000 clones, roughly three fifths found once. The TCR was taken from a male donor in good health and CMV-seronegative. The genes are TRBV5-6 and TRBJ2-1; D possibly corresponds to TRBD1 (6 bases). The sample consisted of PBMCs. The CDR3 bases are TGTGCCAGCAGCTTGGTCTCTTTCGGACAGCGATCCTACAATGAGCAGTTCTTC. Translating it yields CASSLVSFGQRSYNEQFF.